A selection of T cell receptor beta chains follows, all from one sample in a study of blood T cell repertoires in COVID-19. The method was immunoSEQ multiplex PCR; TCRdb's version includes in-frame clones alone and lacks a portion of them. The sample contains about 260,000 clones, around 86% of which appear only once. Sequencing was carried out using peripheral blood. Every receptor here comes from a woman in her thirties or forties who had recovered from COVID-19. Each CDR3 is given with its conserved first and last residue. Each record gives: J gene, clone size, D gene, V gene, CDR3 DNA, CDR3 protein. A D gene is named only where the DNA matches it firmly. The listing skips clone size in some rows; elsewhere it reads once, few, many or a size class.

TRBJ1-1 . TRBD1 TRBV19 TGTGCCAGTAGTATAGCGGAGACAGGGCTCCTTATGAACACTGAAGCTTTCTTT CASSIAETGLLMNTEAFF
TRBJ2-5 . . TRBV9 TGTGCCAGCACCCTTGATGCGGGGGCCCGGGAGACCCAGTACTTC CASTLDAGARETQYF
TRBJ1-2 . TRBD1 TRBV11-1 TGTGCCAGCAGCTTAAGGCAGGGGGACGATGGCTACACCTTC CASSLRQGDDGYTF
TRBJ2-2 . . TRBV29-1 TGCAGCGTTGTGGGACACCCGAACACCGGGGAGCTGTTTTTT CSVVGHPNTGELFF
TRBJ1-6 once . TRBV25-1 TGTGCCAGCACAGGACAGACCAATTCACCCCTCCACTTT CASTGQTNSPLHF
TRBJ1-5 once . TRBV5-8 TGTGCCAGCAGCTTGCTTAGGACAGTCCATCAGCCCCAGCATTTT CASSLLRTVHQPQHF
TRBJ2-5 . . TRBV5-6 TGTGCCAGCAGCCCGAAGCTTTCGGGGTGGCGGGAGACCCAGTACTTC CASSPKLSGWRETQYF
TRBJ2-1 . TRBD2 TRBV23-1 TGCGCCAGCAGTCGGTCCGCCGTGATAGCGGGGAACGGTGAGCAGTTCTTC CASSRSAVIAGNGEQFF
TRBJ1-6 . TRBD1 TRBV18 TGTGCCAGCTCACTGGGGGGGACCGACAGGGGTAATTCACCCCTCCACTTT CASSLGGTDRGNSPLHF
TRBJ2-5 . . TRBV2 TGTGCGGGCGGCCTAGCAGAGGAGACCCAGTACTTC CAGGLAEETQYF
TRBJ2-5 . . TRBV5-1 TGCGCCAGCAGCTTCGCGGGCACCACTCAAGAGACCCAGTACTTC CASSFAGTTQETQYF
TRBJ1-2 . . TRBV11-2 TGTGCCAGCAGTATAAATACAGGATCCAACTATGGCTACACCTTC CASSINTGSNYGYTF
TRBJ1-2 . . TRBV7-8 TGTGCCAGCAGCTTAGGGGGAGTTAACTATGGCTACACCTTC CASSLGGVNYGYTF